Listed below are T cell receptor beta chains from one sample, sequenced in a study of blood T cell repertoires in COVID-19. Clones were read by immunoSEQ multiplex PCR, and TCRdb kept only the in-frame ones, dropping some. The data show some 220,000 clones, with around four fifths seen just once and about a sixth held by the top ten. Sequenced: peripheral blood. The receptors derive from a woman aged 80 or over with active or convalescent COVID-19. Each CDR3 is given with its conserved first and last residue. The order of the fields is clone size, J gene, D gene, V gene, CDR3 DNA, CDR3 protein. A D gene is named only where the DNA matches it firmly. Expanded clones get a size class; other rows say once, few or many, or leave the size out.

>NA|TRBJ2-7|TRBD2|TRBV5-6
TGTGCCAGCAGCGAGACTAGCGGAGGACCCCGGTTTTACGAGCAGTACTTC
CASSETSGGPRFYEQYF
>NA|TRBJ2-1|TRBD2|TRBV5-8
TGTGCCAGCAGCCCACTCGGTGTGGGGCTAGCGGGGGCTTACAATGAGCAGTTCTTC
CASSPLGVGLAGAYNEQFF
>NA|TRBJ2-7|NA|TRBV4-1
TGCGCCAGCAGCCAAGATAGAGGCGAGACCCGCTCCTACGAGCAGTACTTC
CASSQDRGETRSYEQYF
>NA|TRBJ1-2|TRBD1|TRBV9
TGTGCCAGCAGCGTAGCTCACAGGGGGTCGAACTATGGCTACACCTTC
CASSVAHRGSNYGYTF
>NA|TRBJ2-2|NA|TRBV29-1
TGCAGCGTTGAACCCCTTCAGGGGAGGGACGGGGAGCTGTTTTTT
CSVEPLQGRDGELFF
>NA|TRBJ2-3|TRBD2|TRBV7-2
TGTGCCAGCAGCTTAGGGGAGAGCGGGAGTACTTACACAGATACGCAGTATTTT
CASSLGESGSTYTDTQYF
>NA|TRBJ1-1|NA|TRBV27
TGTGCCAGCAGAAAGACAGGCGTCGAAGCTTTCTTT
CASRKTGVEAFF
>few|TRBJ2-7|NA|TRBV2
TGTGCCAGCAGTGGGGCAGGGTACGAGCAGTACTTC
CASSGAGYEQYF
>NA|TRBJ2-1|TRBD2|TRBV5-6
TGTGCCAGCAGCTTGGGGTTGCGGGGGGCAGGAAATGAGCAGTTCTTC
CASSLGLRGAGNEQFF
>few|TRBJ2-2|TRBD1|TRBV5-1
TGCGCCAGCAGCTTTGAGGGACAGGGCTCGGCCGGGGAGCTGTTTTTT
CASSFEGQGSAGELFF
>NA|TRBJ1-1|NA|TRBV5-1
TGCGCCAGCAGCTTGGCGACGGGGTTAAGTACTGAAGCTTTCTTT
CASSLATGLSTEAFF
>once|TRBJ1-6|NA|TRBV25-1
TGTGCCAGCCGGGGGGGGTCCTATAATTCACCCCTCCACTTT
CASRGGSYNSPLHF
>NA|TRBJ2-5|TRBD1|TRBV5-5
TGTGCCAGCAGCCCCGGGACAGGGGCCTTCCAAGAGACCCAGTACTTC
CASSPGTGAFQETQYF
>NA|TRBJ1-2|TRBD1|TRBV25-1
TGTGCCAGCAGTTTTTTGGACAGGGGGCGTCTTGGCTACACCTTC
CASSFLDRGRLGYTF
>NA|TRBJ1-3|NA|TRBV3-1/TRBV3-2
TGTGCCAGCAGCCAAGAGTGGCTAAACACCATATATTTT
CASSQEWLNTIYF
>once|TRBJ2-7|NA|TRBV6-5
TGTGCCATACAGGCGATTCTGCATTACGAGCAGTACTTC
CAIQAILHYEQYF
>few|TRBJ1-5|NA|TRBV21-1
TGTGCCAGCAGCAAACTCGACAGGGATCGAGGTCAGCCCCAGCATTTT
CASSKLDRDRGQPQHF
>NA|TRBJ2-4|NA|TRBV27
TGTGCCAGCAGTCCGACAGGTTCCCTAGCCAAAAACATTCAGTACTTC
CASSPTGSLAKNIQYF
>NA|TRBJ2-5|TRBD2|TRBV7-2
TGTGCCAGCAGCTTATCGATCGCGGGGGGCCAAGAGACCCAGTACTTC
CASSLSIAGGQETQYF
>NA|TRBJ2-1|NA|TRBV7-2
TGTGCCAGCAGCTACCTCGTAGTTAGGGGTATCTCCTACAATGAGCAGTTCTTC
CASSYLVVRGISYNEQFF
>NA|TRBJ1-5|NA|TRBV19
TGTGCCAGTAGCCCAGGAGGTCAGCCCCAGCATTTT
CASSPGGQPQHF
>NA|TRBJ2-5|TRBD2|TRBV7-2
TGTGCCAGCAGCTTAACGCTAGCGGGGGATAAAGAGACCCAGTACTTC
CASSLTLAGDKETQYF
>NA|TRBJ2-1|TRBD2|TRBV18
TGTGCCAGCTCACCCCCACCTGGCGGGAGTGTCTACTACAATGAGCAGTTCTTC
CASSPPPGGSVYYNEQFF
>NA|TRBJ2-5|NA|TRBV7-9
TGTGCCAGCAGCGCCGGAGAGACCCAGTACTTC
CASSAGETQYF
>NA|TRBJ2-6|NA|TRBV18
TGTGCCAGCTCACCAAGGGGGGGCACTGGGGCCAACGTCCTGACTTTC
CASSPRGGTGANVLTF
>NA|TRBJ1-2|TRBD1|TRBV7-9
TGTGCCAGCAGCTTGGGAAAGGGGGCCAATTATGGCTACACCTTC
CASSLGKGANYGYTF
>few|TRBJ2-7|TRBD2|TRBV27
TGTGCCAGCATCGAGCGGGAGGGTTCCCTCTACGAGCAGTACTTC
CASIEREGSLYEQYF